The entry below describes one TCR beta chain. Its antigen is not identified. Per germline, CDR1 KGHSH and CDR2 LQKENI. The CDR3 sequence is 16 residues long. The ends were cut back, 3 bases at V and 0 bases at J, with 9 bases in the middle. This specimen comes from a study of cytomegalovirus exposure and HLA in healthy donors. The study ran its PCR with 60 Vbeta and 13 Jbeta primers. Original handling: Roughly 11 million shared chains were among approximately 87 million unique TCR beta chains counted in a later analysis. Assay used: immunoSEQ multiplex PCR; TCRdb lists only in-frame clones, some missing. The V and J calls and clone size are taken from that table; D and trimming were inferred from the DNA. The sample shows over 100,000 clones, more than 70% of them seen only once. Study-wide results and caveats: Follow-up analysis later connected one missense variant in DCLRE1C with trimming of TCR beta V- and J-genes.

The sample consisted of PBMCs. This chain uses TRBV18 with TRBJ2-6, with D possibly being TRBD2 (5 bases). The clonotype originates from a man in his fifties or sixties in good health and CMV-seropositive. CDR3 DNA sequence: TGTGCCAGCTCACCGGAGGCGAGCTCTGGGGCCAACGTCCTGACTTTC. Its translation is CASSPEASSGANVLTF.